This TCR beta chain was obtained from a study of long-term antiretroviral therapy in people with HIV. Version v3.0 of the immunoSEQ assay was performed at survey level. Assay used: immunoSEQ multiplex PCR; TCRdb lists only in-frame clones, some missing. Of roughly 20,000 clones listed, around four fifths are singletons. Each HIV-infected participant was given treatment in the United States. Germline-derived CDR1 and CDR2 are SGHTS and YDEGEE. The CDR3 totals 14 residues. Deletions cut 0 bases from V and 3 bases from J, with 10 bases between. V usage is TRBV5-8 and J usage is TRBJ2-7, with D maybe TRBD2 (5 bases). The receptor was derived from a man between 18 and 35 years old with HIV. Sequences were derived from unsorted PBMCs, sampled around 4 years after starting antiretroviral therapy. The CDR3 loop is CASSLEAVNYEQYF. The CDR3 nucleotides read TGTGCCAGCAGCTTGGAAGCGGTGAACTACGAGCAGTACTTC.